This T cell receptor (beta chain) was observed in a study of T cells in women clearing cervical HPV infection. Study-wide context: Case blood was drawn when the lesion was first found; control blood after infection became undetectable. The study, taken as a whole, reports: TRBV6-7 relative abundance averaged approximately 0.1% in cases and under 0.2% in controls.

Generated by immunoSEQ multiplex PCR, the TCRdb table keeps only in-frame clones and is missing some. The sample table includes 30,000 to 45,000 clones. In the case of this clone: The antigen remains undetermined. A read error may produce the germline difference seen at one junction end. The observed sequence ends 3 residues before the CDR3 terminus, with the missing tail filled in from the germline J gene. Other DNA sequences in this sample translate to the same CDR3.

The CDR3 is 14 residues long. Germline-derived CDR1 and CDR2 are SGHVS and FNYEAQ. This TCR came from a woman between 18 and 70 years old with a cervical HPV16 infection that either progressed to CIN3+ or cleared (not recorded which). The sequencing input was blood buffy coat. This sequence joins TRBV7-6 and TRBJ1-3, with unresolved D. The CDR3 protein is CASSSGFSGNTIYF. Incomplete CDR3 DNA: TGTGCCAGCAGCTCGGGGTTCTCTGGAAACACG. Looking up the rest from reference TRBV7-6 and TRBJ1-3 gives the full variable domain: GAGVSQSPRYKVTKRGQDVALRCDPISGHVSLYWYRQALGQGPEFLTYFNYEAQQDKSGLPNDRFSAERPEGSISTLTIQRTEQRDSAMYRCASSSGFSGNTIYFGEGSWLTVV.